The present entry profiles one T cell receptor beta chain with its context. Antigen specificity is unknown. The CDR3 covers 12 residues. Between the trimmed V and J ends, which lost 7 bases and 7 bases, there was a span of 10 bases. Per the germline V gene, CDR1 is MNHNS and CDR2 is SASEGT. The data stem from a study of multiple sclerosis patients with progressive multifocal leukoencephalopathy. Notes on the study in general: It is unclear whether the findings reflect JC virus infection or general immunocompromise.

Profiling relied on immunoSEQ multiplex PCR, and the TCRdb table lists in-frame clones only, not all of them. The sample has under 30,000 clones; about nine tenths are singletons. Regarding time point: more than five months of natalizumab therapy. T1 marks 6 months and T2 marks 12 months of natalizumab therapy. The source of this sequence is a human donor with multiple sclerosis. The chain joins TRBV6-1 to TRBJ2-2; D gene uncertain. The specimen comprised PBMCs, sampled from a patient treated with natalizumab. The CDR3 DNA is TGTGCCAGCAAGTTGGTTGGCGGGGAGCTGTTTTTT. It is translated as CASKLVGGELFF.